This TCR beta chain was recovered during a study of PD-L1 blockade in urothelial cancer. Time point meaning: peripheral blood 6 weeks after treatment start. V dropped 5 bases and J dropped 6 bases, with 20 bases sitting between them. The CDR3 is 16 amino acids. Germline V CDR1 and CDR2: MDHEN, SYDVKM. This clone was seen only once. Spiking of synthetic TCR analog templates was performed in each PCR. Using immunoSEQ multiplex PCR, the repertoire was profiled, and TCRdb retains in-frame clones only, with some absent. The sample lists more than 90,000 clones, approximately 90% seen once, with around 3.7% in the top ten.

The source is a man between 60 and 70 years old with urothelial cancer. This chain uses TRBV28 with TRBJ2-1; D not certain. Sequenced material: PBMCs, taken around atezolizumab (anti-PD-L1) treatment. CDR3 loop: CASSPATLRWSNEQFF. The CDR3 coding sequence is TGTGCCAGCAGTCCAGCTACACTAAGGTGGTCCAATGAGCAGTTCTTC.